A selection of T cell receptor beta chains follows, all from one sample in a study of memory CD4+ T cells and cytomegalovirus serostatus. Measured with immunoSEQ multiplex PCR; TCRdb has only the in-frame clones, and not every one. The sample carries just under 40,000 clones, around 84% recorded once. Sequenced: memory CD4+ T cells from blood. Receptors were obtained from an adult in good health and CMV-seronegative. Both conserved end residues are part of each CDR3.

v_gene	j_gene	CDR3aa
TRBV6-5	TRBJ2-7	CASSLLAGGNYEQYF
TRBV5-1	TRBJ1-2	CASSADSANYGYTF
TRBV5-6	TRBJ2-1	CASSRNRGPFNEQFF
TRBV7-8	TRBJ2-7	CASSLGIRDGHYEQYF
TRBV2	TRBJ2-5	CASLPLSPNSLAGPEETQYF
TRBV11-3	TRBJ2-1	CASSLRGKSSYNEQFF
TRBV9	TRBJ2-5	CASSRVLAAGGIETQYF
TRBV7-9	TRBJ1-5	CASSRTDRGLHQPQHF
TRBV6-6	TRBJ2-7	CASSQTGFEQYF
TRBV7-9	TRBJ1-3	CIGQTSGNTIYF
TRBV2	TRBJ1-4	CASSEVGEKLFF
TRBV7-8	TRBJ1-3	CASSLDSATGNTIYF
TRBV6-1	TRBJ1-5	CASKTGPNQPQHF
TRBV5-1	TRBJ2-7	CASRRAGGGPAEQYF
TRBV7-7	TRBJ2-3	CASSLDRAHTQYF
TRBV9	TRBJ1-1	CASSRTAYTEAFF
TRBV29-1	TRBJ1-2	CSGLLTNSHYGYTF
TRBV7-6	TRBJ1-4	CASSQLQGASGEKLFF
TRBV11-2	TRBJ1-1	CASSPYSVGLRNTEAFF
TRBV6-5	TRBJ1-5	CASSPLTGWNQPQHF
TRBV6-5	TRBJ2-1	CASSYAFGRAINEQFF
TRBV19	TRBJ2-1	CASSIERGPEQFF
TRBV25-1	TRBJ1-4	CASSEPRGTNEKLFF
TRBV30	TRBJ1-2	CAWRGESGGYTF
TRBV19	TRBJ2-1	CASSVRVGSYNEQFF
TRBV7-9	TRBJ2-5	CASSLLRGLAAETQYF
TRBV13	TRBJ2-6	CASSSLGELSSGANVLTF
TRBV5-4	TRBJ1-2	CASSFNRPRSSAGYTF
TRBV9	TRBJ1-2	CASSPRGDSYGYTF
TRBV4-2	TRBJ1-4	CASSLRTGSTNEKLFF
TRBV30	TRBJ1-3	CALDSGGWKLAGDTIYF
TRBV19	TRBJ1-4	CASSQGTDTEKLFF
TRBV19	TRBJ2-5	CASSTGQNEETQYF
TRBV6-4	TRBJ1-5	CASSVGFGQPQHF
TRBV12-5	TRBJ1-5	CAIGLTGSNQPQHF
TRBV5-4	TRBJ1-6	CASSYWTGGLNSPLHF
TRBV19	TRBJ2-1	CASSMTTSDNEQFF
TRBV15	TRBJ2-3	CATSRTSSARTDTQYF
TRBV11-2	TRBJ2-7	CASSRDRVIYEQYF
TRBV15	TRBJ1-2	CATSRDWWYGNYGYTF
TRBV11-2	TRBJ1-1	CASSLTRDTEAFF
TRBV7-2	TRBJ1-6	CASSLDQGPSPLHF